This T cell receptor (beta chain) was observed in a study of cytomegalovirus exposure and HLA in healthy donors. General study points: Despite most TCR sequences being rare, some public TCRs occurred in many donors.

Trimming cost V 4 bases and J 2 bases, with 6 bases left between them. Germline assignment: CDR1 WSHSY and CDR2 SAAADI. The CDR3 has 12 amino acids. Comments on this clone: What it binds is unknown.

The PCR contained 60 Vbeta and 13 Jbeta primers. Profiled with immunoSEQ multiplex PCR; TCRdb holds only in-frame clones, not every one. This table has just under 150,000 clones, 80% to 85% appearing once. What was sequenced was PBMCs. This TCR was sampled from a woman in her twenties or thirties in good health and CMV-seronegative. The chain is built from TRBV10-2 and TRBJ2-7; perhaps TRBD1 as D (6 bases). The CDR3 loop is CASSGDTYEQYF. The DNA of the CDR3 is TGCGCCAGCAGTGGGGACACCTACGAGCAGTACTTC.